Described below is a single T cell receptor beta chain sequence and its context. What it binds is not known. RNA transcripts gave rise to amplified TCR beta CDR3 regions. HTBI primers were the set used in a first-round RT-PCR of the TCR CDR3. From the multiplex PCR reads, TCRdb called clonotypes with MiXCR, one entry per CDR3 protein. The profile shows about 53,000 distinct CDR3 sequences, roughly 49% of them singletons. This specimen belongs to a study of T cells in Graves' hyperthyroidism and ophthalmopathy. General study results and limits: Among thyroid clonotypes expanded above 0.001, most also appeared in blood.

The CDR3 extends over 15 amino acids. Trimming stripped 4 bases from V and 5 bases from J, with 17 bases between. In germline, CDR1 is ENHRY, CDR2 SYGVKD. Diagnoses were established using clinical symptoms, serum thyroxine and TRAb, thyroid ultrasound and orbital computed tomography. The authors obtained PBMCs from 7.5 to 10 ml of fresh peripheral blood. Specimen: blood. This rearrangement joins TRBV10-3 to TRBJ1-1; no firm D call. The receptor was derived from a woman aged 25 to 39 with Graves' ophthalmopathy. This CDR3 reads CAISALGQEDTEAFF. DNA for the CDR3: TGTGCCATCAGTGCCCTGGGTCAGGAGGATACTGAAGCTTTCTTT.